This T cell receptor (beta chain) was captured by sequencing in a study of Ad26.COV2.S vaccination and SARS-CoV-2 variants. Study-wide results and caveats: Non-spike TCR breadth did not differ much between vaccine and placebo recipients. Those who received the vaccine showed greater spike-specific TCR breadth than those given placebo. Reported post-vaccination CD8+ and CD4+ T cell responses to spike showed substantial breadth.

In its sample, this clone was seen many times. Its cognate antigen is unknown. Assay: immunoSEQ multiplex PCR; the TCRdb copy retains only in-frame clones and omits some. The repertoire holds over 130,000 clones, with approximately 90% as singletons. CDR1 and CDR2 (germline): SGHRS, YFSETQ. CDR3 size: 12 residues. Trimming took off 4 bases at V and 8 bases at J, with 10 bases between the two ends. This clonotype originated in a human donor who had recovered from COVID-19. The V call is TRBV5-1, the J call TRBJ2-1; the D is unclear. Sequencing was performed on peripheral blood, taken after recovery from COVID-19. In DNA, the CDR3 is TGCGCCAGCAGCCCGAACAGCGATGAGCAGTTCTTC. Its protein product is CASSPNSDEQFF.